Listed here is a single TCR beta chain. The data were obtained in a study of blood T cell repertoires in COVID-19. Losses at the gene ends were 5 bases for V and 5 bases for J; bases not matched to a gene: 6. CDR3 length equals 13 residues. In germline, CDR1 is SGHNT, CDR2 YYREEE (reference sequence). Assay used: immunoSEQ multiplex PCR; TCRdb lists only in-frame clones, some missing. This sample has 200,000 to 250,000 clones, with roughly 90% found just once. Sequencing was performed on PBMCs or T cells enriched from blood (not recorded which). This sequence joins TRBV5-4 and TRBJ2-5; 7 bases are shared with TRBD1. The clonotype originates from a woman in her forties or fifties in a cohort exposed to, infected with or recovered from COVID-19 (not recorded which). In nucleotides, the CDR3 is TGTGCCAGCAGTCCTACAGGGGAGGAGACCCAGTACTTC. It yields the protein CASSPTGEETQYF.